This TCR beta chain was obtained from a study of technical replicates of blood from a few donors. Unmatched junction bases numbered 16, after V lost 6 bases and J lost 3 bases. The CDR3 length is 17 residues. The germline V gene encodes CDR1 SNHLY and CDR2 FYNNEI. The method was immunoSEQ multiplex PCR; TCRdb's version includes in-frame clones alone and lacks a portion of them. The top ten hold about 0.37% of the sample, which has around 77,000 clones, roughly 89% seen once. The specimen sequenced was T cells isolated from PBMCs. The sequence was collected from a human donor in good health. V is TRBV2 and J is TRBJ2-7; TRBD1 agrees at 8 bases. CDR3 sequence reads: CASSARAGGANLYEQYF. CDR3 DNA: TGTGCCAGCAGCGCTCGCGCAGGGGGCGCCAACCTCTACGAGCAGTACTTC. The full variable domain, in which reference TRBV2 and TRBJ2-7 provide the parts outside the CDR3, is EPEVTQTPSHQVTQMGQEVILRCVPISNHLYFYWYRQILGQKVEFLVSFYNNEISEKSEIFDDQFSVERPDGSNFTLKIRSTKLEDSAMYFCASSARAGGANLYEQYFGPGTRLTVT.